The clone carrying this TCR beta chain showed up just a few times. Its antigen is still unknown. This CDR3 spans 16 amino acids. The V end was cut by 5 bases, the J end by 2 bases, with 13 bases between. The V gene's germline CDR1 is LNHDA and CDR2 SQIVND (reference sequence). Amplification of TCR beta CDR3 regions used RNA as the template. Initially, a first-round RT-PCR of the TCR CDR3 employed the HTBI primer set. Each CDR3 protein gets one entry after TCRdb re-called the multiplex PCR reads with MiXCR. The table records roughly 660,000 distinct CDR3 sequences, 15% to 20% of them present only once. This sample is drawn from a study of T cells in Graves' hyperthyroidism and ophthalmopathy. Study outcomes and limitations: In the blood, most expanded thyroid clonotypes above 0.001 appeared as well.

This sequence was found in a middle-aged man with Graves' hyperthyroidism. The chain links TRBV19 to TRBJ2-6; tentatively, D is TRBD1 (5 bases). Sequenced input: blood. In DNA form, the CDR3 reads TGTGCCAGTAGTGACCAGGGAATCCCTGGGGCCAACGTCCTGACTTTC. It codes for CASSDQGIPGANVLTF.